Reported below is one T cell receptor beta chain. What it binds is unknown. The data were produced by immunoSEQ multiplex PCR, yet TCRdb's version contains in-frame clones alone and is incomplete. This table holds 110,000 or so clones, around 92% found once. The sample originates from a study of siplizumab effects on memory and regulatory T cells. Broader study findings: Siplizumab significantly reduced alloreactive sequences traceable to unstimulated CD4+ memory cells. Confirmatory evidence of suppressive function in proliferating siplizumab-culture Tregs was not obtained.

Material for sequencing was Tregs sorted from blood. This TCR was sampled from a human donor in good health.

CDR3 amino acids: CASSLTSTYNSPLHF. The CDR3 region has the DNA TGTGCCAGCAGCTTAACATCAACCTATAATTCACCCCTCCACTTT. The rearrangement joins TRBV7-6 to TRBJ1-6, with D hard to call. Germline assignment: CDR1 SGHVS and CDR2 FNYEAQ. V was pared by 2 bases and J by 2 bases, with 7 bases between. CDR3 length: 15 amino acids.